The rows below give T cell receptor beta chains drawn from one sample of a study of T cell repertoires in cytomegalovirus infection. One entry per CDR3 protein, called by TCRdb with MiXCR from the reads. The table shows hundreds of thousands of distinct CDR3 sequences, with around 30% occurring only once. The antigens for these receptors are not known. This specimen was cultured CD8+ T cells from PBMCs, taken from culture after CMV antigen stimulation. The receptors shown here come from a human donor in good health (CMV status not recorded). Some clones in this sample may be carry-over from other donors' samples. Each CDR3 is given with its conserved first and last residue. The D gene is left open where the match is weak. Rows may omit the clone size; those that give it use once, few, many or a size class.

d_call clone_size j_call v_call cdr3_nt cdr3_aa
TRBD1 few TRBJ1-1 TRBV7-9 TGTGCCAGCAGCCCCTTTAACAGGGGAGAAGCTTTCTTT CASSPFNRGEAFF
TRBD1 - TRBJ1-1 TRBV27 TGTGCCAGCGACAGGGGAGGGGTGCCTGAAGCTTTCTTT CASDRGGVPEAFF
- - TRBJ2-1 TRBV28 TGTGCCACAGAGGACAACAATGAGGAGCAGTTCTTC CATEDNNEEQFF
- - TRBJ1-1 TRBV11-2 TGTGCCAGCAGCATAGAACCCCTGGCAGCCGAAGCTTTCTTT CASSIEPLAAEAFF
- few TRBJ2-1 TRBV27 TGTGCCAGCTGCCCAACGGAAGTCTACAATGAGCAGTTCTTC CASCPTEVYNEQFF
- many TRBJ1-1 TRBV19 TGTGCCAGTAGTATAAGGGCAGAGGGAATGAACACTGAAGCTTTCTTT CASSIRAEGMNTEAFF
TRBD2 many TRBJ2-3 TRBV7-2 TGTGCCAGCAGCTTAGGGGTAGCGGGGACAGATACGCAGTATTTT CASSLGVAGTDTQYF
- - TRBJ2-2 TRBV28 TGTGCCAGCAGTTTTCCGGATACGAACACCGGGGAGCTGTTTTTT CASSFPDTNTGELFF
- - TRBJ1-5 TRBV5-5 TGTGCCAGCAGCTTTCTCTTTAGCAATCAGCCCCAGCATTTT CASSFLFSNQPQHF
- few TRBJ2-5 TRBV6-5 TGTGCCAGCAGTTACCCGCCTCGCGGTCCTCAACCAGAGACCCAGTACTTC CASSYPPRGPQPETQYF
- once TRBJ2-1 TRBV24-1 TGTGCCACCAGTGATCAGGGTGGCGGTGAGCAGTTCTTC CATSDQGGGEQFF
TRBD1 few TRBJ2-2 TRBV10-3 TGTGCCATCAAAGTCGGGACAGCCGGGGAGCTGTTTTTT CAIKVGTAGELFF
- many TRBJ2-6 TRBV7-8 TGTGCCAGCAGCTTACTTTCCACCCTCCATGGGGCCAACGTCCTGACTTTC CASSLLSTLHGANVLTF
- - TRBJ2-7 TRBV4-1 TGCGCCAGCAGCCCTTTGGCAGGTTCCTCCTACGAGCAGTACTTC CASSPLAGSSYEQYF
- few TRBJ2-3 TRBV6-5 TGTGCCAGCGGAGGGGGGGGAAATACGCAGTATTTT CASGGGGNTQYF
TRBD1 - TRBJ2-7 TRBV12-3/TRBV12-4 TGTGCCAGCAGCAATATCCGGGACAGCTCCTACGAGCAGTACTTC CASSNIRDSSYEQYF
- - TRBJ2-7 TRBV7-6 TGTGCCAGCAGCTTATCCTCCAGATCTTACGAGCAGTACTTC CASSLSSRSYEQYF
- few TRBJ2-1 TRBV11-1 TGTGCCAGCAGTTCGATTACTCAGGGTGAGCAGTTCTTC CASSSITQGEQFF
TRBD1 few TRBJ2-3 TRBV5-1 TGCGCCAGCAGCTCGACAGGGGGCTCCTTCACAGATACGCAGTATTTT CASSSTGGSFTDTQYF
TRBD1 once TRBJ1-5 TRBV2 TGTGCCAACACCAAGGGGGCAGGTCAGCCCCAGCATTTT CANTKGAGQPQHF
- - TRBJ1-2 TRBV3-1 TGTGCCAGCAGCCCTACGACCCAGGGTTTCTATGGCTACACCTTC CASSPTTQGFYGYTF
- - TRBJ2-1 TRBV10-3 TGTGCCATCAGTGACTATTACAATGAGCAGTTCTTC CAISDYYNEQFF
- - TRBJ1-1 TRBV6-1 TGTGCCAGCAAATACATGTTGAACACTGAAGCTTTCTTT CASKYMLNTEAFF
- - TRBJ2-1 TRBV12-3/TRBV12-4 TGTGCCAGCAGTTTACCTACAGGCTGGGATGAGCAGTTCTTC CASSLPTGWDEQFF
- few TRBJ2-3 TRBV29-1 TGCAGCGTTACTGGAAGGACAGATACGCAGTATTTT CSVTGRTDTQYF
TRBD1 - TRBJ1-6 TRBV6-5 TGTGCCAGCAGTGGCGGACAGGGGGTCTCACCCCTCCACTTT CASSGGQGVSPLHF
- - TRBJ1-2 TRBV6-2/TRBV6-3 TGTGCCAGCAGTTACTCTTCAGGCGGCTATGGCTACACCTTC CASSYSSGGYGYTF
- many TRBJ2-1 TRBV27 TGTGCCAGCGGCAGCTCCTACAATGAGCAGTTCTTC CASGSSYNEQFF
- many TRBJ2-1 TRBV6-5 TGTGCCAGCAGTTACTCCCGGAATGAGCAGTTCTTC CASSYSRNEQFF
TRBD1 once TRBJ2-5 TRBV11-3 TGTGCCAGCAGCTCAGGGTACAGGGGGGCGGGGGAGACCCAGTACTTC CASSSGYRGAGETQYF
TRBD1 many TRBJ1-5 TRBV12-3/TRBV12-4 TGTGCCAGCAGTGGGACAGGGTGGTCTAGCAATCAGCCCCAGCATTTT CASSGTGWSSNQPQHF
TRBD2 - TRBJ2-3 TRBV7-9 TGTGCCAGCAGCCCCTTGACTAGCGGGGGGGGAACAGATACGCAGTATTTT CASSPLTSGGGTDTQYF
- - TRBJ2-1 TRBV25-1 TGTGCCAGCAGTGAATACTACGGGAACAATGAGCAGTTCTTC CASSEYYGNNEQFF
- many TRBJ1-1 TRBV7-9 TGTGCCAGCAGCTTAGTAGGGTACCCTGAAGCTTTCTTT CASSLVGYPEAFF
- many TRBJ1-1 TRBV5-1 TGCGCCAGCAGCTTCCTGACAGGACACACTGAAGCTTTCTTT CASSFLTGHTEAFF
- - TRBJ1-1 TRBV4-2 TGTGCCAGCAGCACGAAAATGGGGGCAACTGAAGCTTTCTTT CASSTKMGATEAFF
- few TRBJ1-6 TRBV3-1 TGTGCCAGCAAGGTTGGAAGAGCGATCTATAATTCACCCCTCCACTTT CASKVGRAIYNSPLHF
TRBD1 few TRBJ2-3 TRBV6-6 TGTGCCAGCGTTGACAGGGACAGCACAGATACGCAGTATTTT CASVDRDSTDTQYF
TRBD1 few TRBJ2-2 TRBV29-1 TGCAGCGTTGAAGGGCAGGGGGTCACCGGGGAGCTGTTTTTT CSVEGQGVTGELFF
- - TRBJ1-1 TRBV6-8 TGTGCCAGCAGTTACTCGGCGGCGCACACTGAAGCTTTCTTT CASSYSAAHTEAFF
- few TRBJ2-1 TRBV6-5 TGTGCCAGCAGTTACTCGATTAGTCCTTACAATGAGCAGTTCTTC CASSYSISPYNEQFF
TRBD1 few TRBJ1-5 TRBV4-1 TGCGCCAGCAGCCAACAACAACCGGGACAGGGGGGTCAGCCCCAGCATTTT CASSQQQPGQGGQPQHF
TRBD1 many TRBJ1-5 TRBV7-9 TGTGCCAGCAGCTTAACCCTGACAGGGGCTGATCAGCCCCAGCATTTT CASSLTLTGADQPQHF
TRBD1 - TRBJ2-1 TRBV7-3 TGTGCCAGCAGCAGCGGGACAGGGGTTATCAATGAGCAGTTCTTC CASSSGTGVINEQFF